Following are 28 T cell receptor beta chains from one sample sequenced in a study of cytomegalovirus exposure and HLA in healthy donors. Assay used: immunoSEQ multiplex PCR; TCRdb lists only in-frame clones, some missing. The sample records more than 45,000 clones, 85% to 95% being singletons. The sample taken for sequencing was PBMCs. These receptors were obtained from a man between 18 and 35 years old in good health and CMV-seronegative.

The chain joins TRBV30 to TRBJ1-2; D is unresolved. CDR3 length: 13 residues. Germline-derived CDR1 and CDR2 are GTSNPN and SVGIG (reference sequence). Trimming stripped 6 bases from V and 8 bases from J, with 19 bases between. The CDR3 DNA is TGTGCCTGTACCGACCAGTTGGGCGCCGGCTACACCTTC. Translated: CACTDQLGAGYTF.

V and J are TRBV28 and TRBJ2-6, with 10 bases identical to TRBD1. Looked up from germline, CDR1 is MDHEN and CDR2 is SYDVKM. Trimming cost V 2 bases and J 1 base; bases outside gene matches: 2. The CDR3 sequence is 17 residues long. CDR3 residues: CASSLGDRGSGANVLTF. CDR3 bases: TGTGCCAGCAGTTTAGGGGACAGGGGATCTGGGGCCAACGTCCTGACTTTC. Drawing the rest from reference TRBV28 and TRBJ2-6, the complete variable domain is DVKVTQSSRYLVKRTGEKVFLECVQDMDHENMFWYRQDPGLGLRLIYFSYDVKMKEKGDIPEGYSVSREKKERFSLILESASTNQTSMYLCASSLGDRGSGANVLTFGAGSRLTVL.

The chain recombines TRBV19 with TRBJ1-2; D is possibly TRBD1 (6 bases). The CDR3 is made up of 12 amino acids. Germline V lookup: CDR1 LNHDA, CDR2 SQIVND (reference sequence). Trimming stripped 3 bases from V and 12 bases from J, with 14 bases between. The CDR3 sequence: CASSIPGTSNTF. The CDR3, as DNA: TGTGCCAGTAGTATCCCCGGGACATCAAACACCTTC. Looking up the rest from reference TRBV19 and TRBJ1-2 gives the full variable domain: DGGITQSPKYLFRKEGQNVTLSCEQNLNHDAMYWYRQDPGQGLRLIYYSQIVNDFQKGDIAEGYSVSREKKESFPLTVTSAQKNPTAFYLCASSIPGTSNTFGSGTRLTVV.

This rearrangement joins TRBV7-6 to TRBJ2-3, with D maybe TRBD1 (5 bases). There are 13 residues in the CDR3. Looked up from germline, CDR1 is SGHVS and CDR2 is FNYEAQ. Trimming took off 5 bases at V and 2 bases at J, with 8 bases between the two ends. CDR3 in amino acids: CASSPRVTDTQYF. CDR3 nucleotide sequence: TGTGCCAGCAGCCCCAGGGTCACAGATACGCAGTATTTT.

The rearrangement uses TRBV4-3 and TRBJ1-2; no clear D. The ends were cut back, 3 bases at V and 8 bases at J, with 10 bases in the middle. Germline loops: CDR1 LGHNA, CDR2 YSLEER. This CDR3 contains 12 residues. This CDR3 reads CASSQERYGYTF. The CDR3 DNA is TGCGCCAGCAGCCAGGAGAGGTACGGCTACACCTTC.

This clone was recorded only once. The rearrangement joins TRBV11-3 to TRBJ2-1; 8 nucleotides align to TRBD2. This CDR3 has 17 amino acids. CDR1 and CDR2 from the germline V gene are SGHNT and YENEEA. V gave up 3 bases and J gave up 5 bases; unmatched junction bases: 12. CDR3 region: CASSFGSGTPFHNEQFF. For the CDR3, the DNA is TGTGCCAGCAGCTTCGGTAGCGGGACCCCCTTCCACAATGAGCAGTTCTTC. Supplemented by reference TRBV11-3 and TRBJ2-1, the full variable domain reads EAGVVQSPRYKIIEKKQPVAFWCNPISGHNTLYWYLQNLGQGPELLIRYENEEAVDDSQLPKDRFSAERLKGVDSTLKIQPAELGDSAVYLCASSFGSGTPFHNEQFFGPGTRLTVL.

The rearrangement uses TRBV28 and TRBJ1-2; tentative D call: TRBD1 (5 bases). V was trimmed by 3 bases and J by 7 bases, leaving 12 bases between them. Germline V lookup: CDR1 MDHEN, CDR2 SYDVKM. The CDR3 is made up of 13 amino acids. The CDR3 spells CASSLAGVSGYTF. CDR3 in DNA: TGTGCCAGCAGTTTGGCGGGGGTTAGTGGCTACACCTTC.

The chain joins TRBV2 to TRBJ2-5; D not certain. Germline CDR1 SNHLY, CDR2 FYNNEI. The germline V and J ends were trimmed by 4 bases and 2 bases, with 8 bases remaining between them. This CDR3 is 13 amino acids long. CDR3 in amino acids: CASSVRWQETQYF. Written as DNA, the CDR3 is TGTGCCAGCAGTGTGAGGTGGCAAGAGACCCAGTACTTC.

The chain combines TRBV5-5 with TRBJ2-7; 11 positions match TRBD1. Germline-derived CDR1 and CDR2 are SGHKS and YYEKEE (reference sequence). Trimming removed 1 base from V and 5 bases from J; junction bases left unmatched: 5. The CDR3 has 15 amino acids. CDR3 nucleotides: TGTGCCAGCAGCTTGTTGGGACAGGGGGTGAACGAGCAGTACTTC. It codes for CASSLLGQGVNEQYF.

This clone showed up just a few times. V usage is TRBV5-1 and J usage is TRBJ2-7; 9 bases match TRBD2. V was clipped by 1 base and J by 0 bases; unmatched bases: 5. Germline assignment: CDR1 SGHRS and CDR2 YFSETQ. The CDR3 length is 16 residues. CDR3 sequence reads: CASSLNPAGGSYEQYF. Written as DNA, the CDR3 is TGCGCCAGCAGCTTGAACCCAGCGGGAGGCTCCTACGAGCAGTACTTC.

The V and J genes are TRBV6-5 and TRBJ2-5; 7 nucleotides match TRBD2. The trim removed 1 base at V and 9 bases at J, leaving 14 bases unmatched. The germline gives CDR1 MNHEY, CDR2 SVGAGI. CDR3 length equals 16 residues. The CDR3 region has the DNA TGTGCCAGCAGTTACTACAGAAGCGGGACGGAAATGCCCCAGTACTTC. This translates into CASSYYRSGTEMPQYF.

The rearrangement links TRBV28 to TRBJ1-5, with D possibly matching TRBD1 (5 bases). The CDR3 runs to 15 residues. Trimming pared 1 base from V and 6 bases from J, leaving 13 bases between. Germline assignment: CDR1 MDHEN and CDR2 SYDVKM. The chain's CDR3 is CASSLSQGMSQPQHF. Here the CDR3 DNA reads TGTGCCAGCAGTTTATCCCAGGGTATGAGTCAGCCCCAGCATTTT. The full variable domain, rest sourced from reference TRBV28 and TRBJ1-5, is DVKVTQSSRYLVKRTGEKVFLECVQDMDHENMFWYRQDPGLGLRLIYFSYDVKMKEKGDIPEGYSVSREKKERFSLILESASTNQTSMYLCASSLSQGMSQPQHFGDGTRLSIL.

The chain is built from TRBV5-1 and TRBJ2-7; D might be TRBD1 (6 bases). With 4 bases removed from V and 3 bases from J, the gap between germline ends came to 8 bases. The CDR3 length is 12 residues. CDR1 and CDR2 from the germline V gene are SGHRS and YFSETQ. The CDR3 reads CASSQDSYEQYF. The CDR3 DNA reads as TGCGCCAGCAGCCAGGACAGCTACGAGCAGTACTTC.

This chain joins TRBV10-3 and TRBJ2-1; 7 positions match TRBD2. V shed 10 bases, J shed 0 bases, and the junction held 12 bases outside the gene matches. The germline gives CDR1 ENHRY, CDR2 SYGVKD. This CDR3 has 16 amino acids. In nucleotides, the CDR3 is TGTGCCACTTCATTTAGCGGGTTTAGCTCCTACAATGAGCAGTTCTTC. This sequence encodes CATSFSGFSSYNEQFF.

The rearrangement uses TRBV27 and TRBJ2-5; D possibly corresponds to TRBD1 (6 bases). The J call may be faulty, since TRBJ2-7 better matches the DNA end. The CDR3 is made up of 16 amino acids. Germline CDR1 and CDR2: MNHEY and SMNVEV (reference sequence). The CDR3, as DNA: TGTGCCAGCAGTCCATATGTGACAGGTCCACCCTACGAGCAGTACTTC. Translating gives CASSPYVTGPPYEQYF.

The rearrangement joins TRBV30 to TRBJ1-1; D is unclear. From germline, CDR1 is GTSNPN and CDR2 SVGIG (reference sequence). The CDR3 totals 16 residues. The ends were cut back, 0 bases at V and 4 bases at J, with 18 bases in the middle. The CDR3 sequence is CAWSVPEVRSGTEAFF. The CDR3 DNA follows: TGTGCCTGGAGTGTACCAGAGGTCCGGTCGGGCACTGAAGCTTTCTTT.

This chain connects TRBV7-9 to TRBJ2-7; TRBD1 aligns across 7 bases. J was trimmed by 5 bases and V by 2 bases; bases with no gene match: 9. The V gene's germline CDR1 is SEHNR and CDR2 FQNEAQ (reference sequence). This CDR3 has 15 amino acids. CDR3 sequence reads: CASSLRTGGFHEQYF. For the CDR3, the DNA is TGTGCCAGCAGCTTAAGGACAGGCGGATTCCACGAGCAGTACTTC.

The chain combines TRBV6-1 with TRBJ1-1; no firm D call. V lost 4 bases and J lost 12, with 12 bases in between. Germline CDR1 MNHNS, CDR2 SASEGT. The CDR3 extends over 11 amino acids. The DNA of the CDR3 is TGTGCCAGCAGTGCCGAGAGCTTGTCTTTCTTT. Protein product: CASSAESLSFF.

The V and J genes are TRBV7-6 and TRBJ2-3; tentative D call: TRBD2 (5 bases). The CDR3 covers 16 residues. The ends were cut back, 1 base at V and 0 bases at J, with 11 bases in the middle. Germline CDR1 is SGHVS and CDR2 is FNYEAQ. The CDR3 spells CASSLGAGESTDTQYF. As DNA, the CDR3 is TGTGCCAGCAGCTTAGGTGCCGGGGAGAGCACAGATACGCAGTATTTT.

CDR3 in DNA: TGTGCCAGCCAGTGGGGGGAGGGGACCCAGTACTTC. Its protein is CASQWGEGTQYF. The chain is built from TRBV5-6 and TRBJ2-5; TRBD2 aligns across 7 bases. After removal of 7 bases from V and 7 bases from J, the junction contained 7 bases not matched to a gene. The CDR3 length is 12 residues. The germline V gene has CDR1 SGHDT and CDR2 YYEEEE. Using reference TRBV5-6 and TRBJ2-5 for the parts outside the CDR3, the full variable domain is DAGVTQSPTHLIKTRGQQVTLRCSPKSGHDTVSWYQQALGQGPQFIFQYYEEEERQRGNFPDRFSGHQFPNYSSELNVNALLLGDSALYLCASQWGEGTQYFGPGTRLLVL.

The chain employs TRBV10-1 and TRBJ2-1; 15 bases are shared with TRBD2. Germline CDR1 is WNHNN and CDR2 is SYGVQD (reference sequence). CDR3 length: 18 amino acids. J lost 2 bases, V lost 0 bases, and 2 bases had no gene match. CDR3 DNA: TGCGCCAGCAGTGAGTCGCGGACTAGCGGGAGGGCCTACAATGAGCAGTTCTTC. Its translation: CASSESRTSGRAYNEQFF.

The rearrangement joins TRBV29-1 to TRBJ2-3; TRBD2 agrees at 10 bases. CDR1 SQVTM and CDR2 ANQGSEA come from the germline V gene. V lost 3 bases, J lost 5 bases, and 8 bases stayed unmatched. The CDR3 length is 15 residues. The CDR3 loop reads CSVEKREGRVDTQYF. The DNA of the CDR3 is TGCAGCGTTGAGAAGCGGGAGGGCCGGGTAGATACGCAGTATTTT.

The V gene is TRBV5-6, the J gene TRBJ1-1; 9 nucleotides align to TRBD1. CDR3 length: 16 amino acids. With 5 bases clipped from V and 0 bases from J, the junction kept 8 bases outside the gene matches. From germline, CDR1 is SGHDT and CDR2 YYEEEE. CDR3 in amino acids: CASRYKTGGMNTEAFF. DNA of the CDR3: TGTGCCAGCAGATATAAGACAGGGGGGATGAACACTGAAGCTTTCTTT.

The rearrangement uses TRBV28 and TRBJ2-3; 8 bases map to TRBD2. This CDR3 is 14 amino acids long. Trimming cost V 10 bases and J 6 bases; bases outside gene matches: 12. CDR1 is MDHEN, CDR2 SYDVKM, per germline. CDR3 nucleotides: TGTGCCACCGAGACGGGAGGGCCGGGGGATACGCAGTATTTT. Its protein product is CATETGGPGDTQYF.

The table lists this clone with a count of one. The rearrangement links TRBV27 to TRBJ2-7; D is perhaps TRBD2 (5 bases). Germline CDR1 MNHEY, CDR2 SMNVEV (reference sequence). The CDR3 totals 16 residues. Between the trimmed V and J ends, which lost 5 bases and 4 bases, there was a span of 21 bases. The DNA of the CDR3 is TGTGCCAGCAGTGAATGGGCAGCCCGGGGTTATTACGAGCAGTACTTC. This translates into CASSEWAARGYYEQYF.

This clone was picked up one time. The chain joins TRBV18 to TRBJ2-3; D remains ambiguous. This CDR3 contains 12 residues. Per germline, CDR1 KGHSH and CDR2 LQKENI. V lost 3 bases and J lost 3, with 4 bases in between. The CDR3 DNA sequence: TGTGCCAGCTCACCCAATACAGATACGCAGTATTTT. It translates to CASSPNTDTQYF.

This clone appeared a single time. The chain links TRBV6-4 to TRBJ2-1; D is unclear. Germline CDR1 is MRHNA and CDR2 is SNTAGT. The CDR3 has 15 residues. The V and J ends lost 5 bases and 0 bases respectively, with 11 bases between them. The DNA for the CDR3 is TGTGCCAGCAGTCTACTTCATAGCTCCTACAATGAGCAGTTCTTC. It translates to CASSLLHSSYNEQFF.

The J gene is TRBJ2-5, the V gene TRBV11-2; D is uncertain. Germline values: CDR1 SGHAT, CDR2 FQNNGV. The CDR3 is 16 amino acids. Trimming left V 0 bases short and J 3 bases short, with 14 bases between. CDR3 bases: TGTGCCAGCAGCTTAGATCGAGACCACCGGGAAGAGACCCAGTACTTC. As protein: CASSLDRDHREETQYF.